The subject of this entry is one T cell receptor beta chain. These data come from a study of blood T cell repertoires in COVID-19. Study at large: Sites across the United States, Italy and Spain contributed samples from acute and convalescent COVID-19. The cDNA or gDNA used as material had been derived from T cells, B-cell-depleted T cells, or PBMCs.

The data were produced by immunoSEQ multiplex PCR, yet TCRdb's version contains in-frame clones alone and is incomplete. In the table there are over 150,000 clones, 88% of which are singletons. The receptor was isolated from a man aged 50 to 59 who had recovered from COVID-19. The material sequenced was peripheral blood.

The CDR3 here is CAWSPPDRASEKLFF. CDR3 nucleotide sequence: TGTGCCTGGAGTCCCCCCGACAGGGCTTCTGAAAAACTGTTTTTT. This chain joins TRBV30 and TRBJ1-4; TRBD1 matches 7 bases. The CDR3 has 15 amino acids. The J segment lost 7 bases and the V segment lost 2 bases, leaving 10 bases of the junction unmatched. Germline CDR1 and CDR2: GTSNPN and SVGIG (reference sequence).